Below are 13 T cell receptor beta chains sequenced from a single sample in a study of cytomegalovirus exposure and HLA in healthy donors. PCR was performed using 60 Vbeta and 13 Jbeta primers. Libraries were prepared by immunoSEQ multiplex PCR; TCRdb keeps only in-frame clonotypes and omits some of them. In the table there are 95,000 to 150,000 clones, approximately 70% of which are singletons. The sample taken for sequencing was PBMCs. The receptor set was obtained from a man between 18 and 29 years old in good health and CMV-seronegative.

The rearrangement joins TRBV30 to TRBJ1-2, with 8 bases that match TRBD1. This CDR3 is 15 amino acids long. Germline loops: CDR1 GTSNPN, CDR2 SVGIG (reference sequence). With 4 bases clipped from V and 5 bases from J, the junction kept 12 bases outside the gene matches. CDR3 amino acids: CAWTRGQAGFYGYTF. The DNA of the CDR3 is TGTGCCTGGACCAGGGGACAGGCCGGGTTTTATGGCTACACCTTC. The full variable domain, in which reference TRBV30 and TRBJ1-2 provide the parts outside the CDR3, is SQTIHQWPATLVQPVGSPLSLECTVEGTSNPNLYWYRQAAGRGLQLLFYSVGIGQISSEVPQNLSASRPQDRQFILSSKKLLLSDSGFYLCAWTRGQAGFYGYTFGSGTRLTVV.

The gene calls are TRBV7-8 and TRBJ1-4, with a tentative D call TRBD1 (6 bases). From germline, CDR1 is SGHVS and CDR2 FQNEAQ. The CDR3 is made up of 13 amino acids. Deletions cut 5 bases from V and 6 bases from J, with 10 bases between. The CDR3 reads CASSRTVDEKLFF. The CDR3 DNA sequence: TGTGCCAGCAGCCGGACAGTAGATGAAAAACTGTTTTTT.

This clone was counted a few times. Its ends do not fully match the called genes, so a read error is possible. The rearrangement uses TRBV7-9 and TRBJ2-2, with TRBD2 as a possible D gene (6 bases). The CDR3 contains 15 residues. CDR1 SEHNR and CDR2 FQNEAQ come from the germline V gene (reference sequence). The CDR3 DNA is TGTCCCAGCAGCTTCGTAGCGGCCAACACCGGGGAGCTGTTTTTT. This encodes CPSSFVAANTGELFF. Looking up the rest from reference TRBV7-9 and TRBJ2-2 gives the full variable domain: DTGVSQNPRHKITKRGQNVTFRCDPISEHNRLYWYRQTLGQGPEFLTYFQNEAQLEKSRLLSDRFSAERPKGSFSTLEIQRTEQGDSAMYLCPSSFVAANTGELFFGEGSRLTVL.

V usage is TRBV7-9 and J usage is TRBJ2-3, with 8 bases fitting TRBD2. V gave up 3 bases and J gave up 4 bases; unmatched junction bases: 9. Germline lookup yields CDR1 SEHNR and CDR2 FQNEAQ (reference sequence). CDR3 length: 16 amino acids. The CDR3 here is CASSFSPAGGPDTQYF. CDR3 DNA: TGTGCCAGCAGCTTTAGTCCCGCGGGGGGACCAGATACGCAGTATTTT.

A single count supports this clone. The V and J genes are TRBV28 and TRBJ2-5, with D possibly TRBD1 on 6 matching bases. The CDR3 consists of 15 residues. CDR1 and CDR2 from the germline V gene are MDHEN and SYDVKM. V lost 2 bases, J lost 7 bases, and 17 bases lay in between. CDR3 loop: CASSLVAGRGGTQYF. For the CDR3, the DNA is TGTGCCAGCAGTTTAGTGGCAGGGCGAGGGGGGACCCAGTACTTC. The variable domain in full, completed from reference TRBV28 and TRBJ2-5, reads DVKVTQSSRYLVKRTGEKVFLECVQDMDHENMFWYRQDPGLGLRLIYFSYDVKMKEKGDIPEGYSVSREKKERFSLILESASTNQTSMYLCASSLVAGRGGTQYFGPGTRLLVL.

The V gene is TRBV11-2, the J gene TRBJ2-4; 12 bases are a match to TRBD2. The CDR3 runs 19 residues. Germline CDR1 SGHAT, CDR2 FQNNGV. V trimming: 6 bases; J trimming: 7 bases; junction bases outside the gene matches: 19. CDR3 protein: CASSGGGLAGGPVLNIQYF. CDR3 DNA: TGTGCCAGCAGTGGGGGTGGTCTAGCGGGAGGGCCGGTGTTGAACATTCAGTACTTC.

This chain joins TRBV5-1 and TRBJ2-7; TRBD1 aligns across 8 bases. Germline V gives CDR1 SGHRS, CDR2 YFSETQ. The CDR3 totals 13 residues. The V segment lost 6 bases and the J segment 6 bases; nucleotides outside the gene matches: 8. CDR3 sequence reads: CASNVDRALEQYF. The DNA of the CDR3 is TGCGCCAGCAATGTGGACAGGGCCCTCGAGCAGTACTTC.

The V call is TRBV5-1, the J call TRBJ2-7, with a possible D match to TRBD2 (5 bases). The CDR3 is 15 residues long. From germline, CDR1 is SGHRS and CDR2 YFSETQ. V lost 1 base to trimming and J lost 2 bases, with 13 bases between them. CDR3 bases: TGCGCCAGCAGCTTGCTACCTCGGGATCCCTACGAGCAGTACTTC. This gives the protein CASSLLPRDPYEQYF.

The J gene is TRBJ2-7, the V gene TRBV13; 9 nucleotides line up with TRBD1. Germline CDR1 is PRHDT and CDR2 is FYEKMQ (reference sequence). Trimming removed 7 bases from V and 0 bases from J; junction bases left unmatched: 13. The CDR3 has 17 amino acids. The CDR3 nucleotides read TGTGCCAGCACATGGACAGGGGCCGGTCCGGGCTCCTACGAGCAGTACTTC. Translating it yields CASTWTGAGPGSYEQYF.

The chain is built from TRBV5-4 and TRBJ2-7; TRBD1 agrees at 9 bases. Germline CDR1 reads SGHNT; CDR2 reads YYREEE (reference sequence). The CDR3 is 16 residues long. The junction had 8 bases not matched to a gene; V was cut back by 4 bases and J by 0 bases. In DNA, the CDR3 is TGTGCCAGCAGCCTTTATCTGGGACAGGGCTCCTACGAGCAGTACTTC. As protein: CASSLYLGQGSYEQYF.

This clone was seen only a few times. The chain couples TRBV5-6 to TRBJ1-2; a possible D gene is TRBD1 (6 bases). V was shortened by 4 bases and J by 7 bases, with 17 bases between the two germline ends. The CDR3 contains 14 residues. CDR1 is SGHDT and CDR2 is YYEEEE in the germline V gene. The DNA of the CDR3 is TGTGCCAGCAGCGGACGCGGGGGCATGGGTGGCTACACCTTC. Translated, it gives CASSGRGGMGGYTF.

The rearrangement links TRBV11-3 to TRBJ2-1; 9 bases agree with TRBD2. The V gene's germline CDR1 is SGHNT and CDR2 YENEEA. CDR3 length: 16 amino acids. After removal of 8 bases from V and 3 bases from J, the junction contained 11 bases not matched to a gene. CDR3 protein: CASSGLAGKFYNEQFF. Here the CDR3 DNA reads TGTGCCAGCTCGGGCCTAGCGGGAAAGTTCTACAATGAGCAGTTCTTC.

This clone was observed a handful of times. Written as DNA, the CDR3 is TGCGCCAGCAGTGAGTTGGCAGAATACTATGGCTACACCTTC. Translating it yields CASSELAEYYGYTF. This chain links TRBV10-2 with TRBJ1-2; D not resolved. Germline V gives CDR1 WSHSY, CDR2 SAAADI. CDR3 length: 14 amino acids. Between the trimmed V and J ends, which lost 1 base and 3 bases, there was a span of 9 bases.